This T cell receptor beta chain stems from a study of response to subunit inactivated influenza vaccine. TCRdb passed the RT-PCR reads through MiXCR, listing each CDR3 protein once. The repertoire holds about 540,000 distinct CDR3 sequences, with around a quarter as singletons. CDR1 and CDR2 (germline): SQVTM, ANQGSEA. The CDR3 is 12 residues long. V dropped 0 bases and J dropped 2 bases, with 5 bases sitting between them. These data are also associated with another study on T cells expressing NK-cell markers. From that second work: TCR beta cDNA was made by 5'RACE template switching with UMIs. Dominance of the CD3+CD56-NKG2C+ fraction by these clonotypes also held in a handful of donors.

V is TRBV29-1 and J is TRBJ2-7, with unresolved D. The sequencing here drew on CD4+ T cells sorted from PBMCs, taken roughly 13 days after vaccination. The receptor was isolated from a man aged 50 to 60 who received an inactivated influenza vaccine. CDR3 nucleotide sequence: TGCAGCGTTGAAGACGCCGCCTACGAGCAGTACTTC. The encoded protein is CSVEDAAYEQYF.